This T cell receptor (beta chain) was sequenced in a study of neurological immune-mediated disorders. The CDR3 runs 14 residues. V was shortened by 2 bases and J by 5 bases, with 13 bases between the two germline ends. The germline V gene encodes CDR1 SGHRS and CDR2 YFSETQ. By proportion, this clonotype is medium-sized. CD4+ or CD8+ T cells, 1 million per library, were used for sorted libraries. TCRdb re-called the 5' RACE reads with MiXCR, one entry per CDR3 protein. The sample holds 25,000 to 30,000 distinct CDR3 sequences, roughly 23% seen once. The chain is built from TRBV5-1 and TRBJ1-1; D is ambiguous. The sequence came from a man aged 50 or older with HTLV-1-associated myelopathy (HAM/TSP). The sequenced sample was CD4+ T cells from blood. The CDR3, as DNA: TGCGCCAGCAGCTTCCCGGGGAGTGTGACTGAAGCTTTCTTT. Translation: CASSFPGSVTEAFF.